One and the same sample provided the 24 T cell receptor beta chains below, sequenced in a study of blood T cell repertoires in COVID-19. Sequencing used immunoSEQ multiplex PCR; TCRdb keeps in-frame clones, though not all of them. This table has about 110,000 clones, about four fifths appearing once. Sequenced input: peripheral blood. Receptors were obtained from a woman aged 65 to 85 with acute or convalescent COVID-19.

The V gene is TRBV13, the J gene TRBJ2-1; 8 bases match TRBD2. J gave up 7 bases and V 2 bases, and 7 bases lay outside the gene matches. The CDR3 loop spans 15 amino acids. Germline values: CDR1 PRHDT, CDR2 FYEKMQ (reference sequence). The DNA of the CDR3 is TGTGCCAGCAGCTTATACGGGGGGGCCTCGAATGAGCAGTTCTTC. Amino acid sequence: CASSLYGGASNEQFF.

In its sample, this clone was seen once. The gene calls are TRBV9 and TRBJ2-3, with D possibly matching TRBD2 (6 bases). The germline CDR1 and CDR2 sequences are SGDLS and YYNGEE. The CDR3 is 15 amino acids. V was clipped by 2 bases and J by 2 bases, with 12 bases between them. CDR3 loop: CASSVTTRLTDTQYF. In DNA form, the CDR3 reads TGTGCCAGCAGCGTGACGACTAGGCTCACAGATACGCAGTATTTT.

The sample holds a few counts of this clone. This chain connects TRBV5-1 to TRBJ1-1; D perhaps matches TRBD1 (6 bases). V lost 0 bases, J lost 1 base, and 10 bases lay in between. This CDR3 comprises 15 residues. Germline CDR1 reads SGHRS; CDR2 reads YFSETQ. CDR3 residues: CASSLGRGRNTEAFF. DNA of the CDR3: TGCGCCAGCAGCTTGGGCAGGGGCCGGAACACTGAAGCTTTCTTT.

This chain connects TRBV7-6 to TRBJ1-3, with D possibly being TRBD1 (6 bases). The germline V and J ends were trimmed by 6 bases and 4 bases, with 16 bases remaining between them. Germline V gives CDR1 SGHVS, CDR2 FNYEAQ. This CDR3 contains 15 residues. DNA for the CDR3: TGTGCCAGCAGACCCAAACAGGGAACCGGAAACACCATATATTTT. Residues: CASRPKQGTGNTIYF.

V gene TRBV2 combines with J gene TRBJ1-2; 9 bases are shared with TRBD1. The germline CDR1 and CDR2 sequences are SNHLY and FYNNEI. The CDR3 loop spans 14 amino acids. V shed 7 bases, J shed 9 bases, and the junction held 12 bases outside the gene matches. CDR3 region: CASTERDRDPSYTF. The CDR3 nucleotides read TGTGCCAGCACGGAAAGGGACAGGGACCCTAGCTACACCTTC. Full variable domain (rest looked up from reference TRBV2 and TRBJ1-2): EPEVTQTPSHQVTQMGQEVILRCVPISNHLYFYWYRQILGQKVEFLVSFYNNEISEKSEIFDDQFSVERPDGSNFTLKIRSTKLEDSAMYFCASTERDRDPSYTFGSGTRLTVV.

This rearrangement joins TRBV29-1 to TRBJ1-5; TRBD1 might be the D (6 bases). The ends were cut back, 5 bases at V and 3 bases at J, with 11 bases in the middle. Germline CDR1 reads SQVTM; CDR2 reads ANQGSEA. The length of the CDR3 is 13 residues. Here the CDR3 DNA reads TGCAGCGTTACCCAGGGGCTCAATCAGCCCCAGCATTTT. As protein: CSVTQGLNQPQHF.

This sequence joins TRBV7-8 and TRBJ1-5, with 10 bases aligning to TRBD1. The CDR3 has 17 amino acids. The V gene's germline CDR1 is SGHVS and CDR2 FQNEAQ. The V segment lost 3 bases and the J segment 0 bases; nucleotides outside the gene matches: 5. The chain's CDR3 is CASSLRQGAYSNQPQHF. DNA of the CDR3: TGTGCCAGCAGCTTGAGACAGGGGGCGTATAGCAATCAGCCCCAGCATTTT. The full variable domain, rest sourced from reference TRBV7-8 and TRBJ1-5, is GAGVSQSPRYKVAKRGQDVALRCDPISGHVSLFWYQQALGQGPEFLTYFQNEAQLDKSGLPSDRFFAERPEGSVSTLKIQRTQQEDSAVYLCASSLRQGAYSNQPQHFGDGTRLSIL.

This chain joins TRBV27 and TRBJ1-1, with a possible D match to TRBD1 (6 bases). Looked up from germline, CDR1 is MNHEY and CDR2 is SMNVEV (reference sequence). CDR3 size: 12 residues. Trimming took off 5 bases at V and 5 bases at J, with 9 bases between the two ends. The chain's CDR3 is CASSAGETEAFF. The CDR3, as DNA: TGTGCCAGCAGTGCAGGGGAGACTGAAGCTTTCTTT.

The chain has TRBV9 and TRBJ1-6, with 8 bases matching TRBD1. This CDR3 is 14 amino acids long. Germline V gives CDR1 SGDLS, CDR2 YYNGEE. The ends lost 5 bases at V and 6 bases at J; junction bases unmatched: 4. CDR3 DNA sequence: TGTGCCAGCAGAGGACAGGGCGCTAATTCACCCCTCCACTTT. It translates to CASRGQGANSPLHF.

This sequence joins TRBV28 and TRBJ1-1; D might be TRBD1 (6 bases). The CDR3 extends over 15 amino acids. The ends were cut back, 6 bases at V and 3 bases at J, with 17 bases in the middle. Germline V gene data show CDR1 as MDHEN and CDR2 as SYDVKM. This CDR3 is CASSPTDRPYTEAFF. Here the CDR3 DNA reads TGTGCCAGCAGCCCTACCGACAGGCCTTACACTGAAGCTTTCTTT.

The chain links TRBV5-4 to TRBJ2-1; the match to TRBD1 covers 8 bases. The CDR3 is 15 residues long. With V trimmed by 4 bases and J by 4 bases, 7 bases remained unmatched. In germline, CDR1 is SGHNT, CDR2 YYREEE (reference sequence). The chain's CDR3 is CASSLGQGAYNEQFF. The CDR3 coding sequence is TGTGCCAGCAGCCTGGGGCAGGGGGCGTACAATGAGCAGTTCTTC.

The chain recombines TRBV3-1 (or the pseudogene TRBV3-2) with TRBJ1-3, with no clear D. Germline CDR1 reads LGHDT; CDR2 reads YNNKEL (reference sequence). The CDR3 is made up of 19 amino acids. V was trimmed by 0 bases and J by 0 bases, leaving 18 bases between them. This CDR3 reads CASSQEGGEGFPSGNTIYF. The CDR3 coding sequence is TGTGCCAGCAGCCAAGAGGGCGGGGAAGGGTTCCCCTCTGGAAACACCATATATTTT.

This chain connects TRBV11-3 to TRBJ1-1; 7 bases are shared with TRBD1. Germline assignment: CDR1 SGHNT and CDR2 YENEEA. The CDR3 runs to 13 residues. V was clipped by 4 bases and J by 8 bases; unmatched bases: 7. The CDR3 nucleotides read TGTGCCAGCAGCTGGAGACAGGGTATGGAAGCTTTCTTT. Residues: CASSWRQGMEAFF.

This chain joins TRBV28 and TRBJ2-1; 10 bases are shared with TRBD2. Germline CDR1 MDHEN, CDR2 SYDVKM. The CDR3 consists of 17 residues. Trimming at V came to 5 bases and at J to 8 bases, leaving 15 bases not matched to a gene. CDR3 amino acids: CASSLVGLAGAGDEQFF. The CDR3 bases are TGTGCCAGCAGTCTCGTCGGGCTAGCGGGAGCCGGGGATGAGCAGTTCTTC.

CDR3 bases: TGCGCCAGCAGCAAGACAGGGTACAATCAGCCCCAGCATTTT. Protein sequence: CASSKTGYNQPQHF. This chain links TRBV10-2 with TRBJ1-5; 7 bases are a match to TRBD1. V shed 6 bases and J 3 bases; nucleotides not matched to a gene: 5. CDR3 length equals 14 residues. Germline V gives CDR1 WSHSY, CDR2 SAAADI.

V is TRBV5-8 and J is TRBJ2-2, with 8 bases matching TRBD1. J lost 7 bases, V lost 1 base, and 6 bases had no gene match. Per the germline V gene, CDR1 is SGHTS and CDR2 is YDEGEE. This CDR3 is built from 15 residues. The CDR3 region has the DNA TGTGCCAGCAGCTTGAGGACAGGGATGGTCGGGGAGCTGTTTTTT. Its protein is CASSLRTGMVGELFF.

This chain joins TRBV6-2 or TRBV6-3 and TRBJ1-5; possibly TRBD1 for D (6 bases). The ends were cut back, 3 bases at V and 1 base at J, with 19 bases in the middle. Germline V lookup: CDR1 MNHEY, CDR2 SVGEGT. CDR3 length: 18 amino acids. The chain's CDR3 is CASSYRGMGRGSNQPQHF. CDR3 coding DNA: TGTGCCAGCAGTTATCGCGGAATGGGGAGGGGGAGCAATCAGCCCCAGCATTTT.

This clone has a handful of counts. V gene TRBV7-2 combines with J gene TRBJ1-1, with D perhaps matching TRBD1 (5 bases). CDR3 length equals 13 residues. The germline V gene has CDR1 SGHTA and CDR2 FQGNSA. Trimming left V 7 bases short and J 1 base short, with 10 bases between. The DNA of the CDR3 is TGTGCCAGCAACCCAACAGGGAACACTGAAGCTTTCTTT. The encoded protein is CASNPTGNTEAFF.

This clone was counted once. V gene TRBV6-6 combines with J gene TRBJ2-5; tentatively, D is TRBD2 (6 bases). Trimming cost V 8 bases and J 5 bases, with 12 bases left between them. Germline V CDR1 and CDR2: MNHNY, SVGAGI (reference sequence). The CDR3 consists of 12 residues. The CDR3 region is CASGRRGETQYF. CDR3 sequence (DNA): TGTGCCAGCGGCCGACGGGGGGAGACCCAGTACTTC.

The V call is TRBV5-4, the J call TRBJ2-1; maybe TRBD2 (5 bases). Germline CDR1 reads SGHNT; CDR2 reads YYREEE (reference sequence). The length of the CDR3 is 16 residues. V was cut by 1 base and J by 0 bases, with 11 bases left in between. The CDR3 spells CASSLRSGGSYNEQFF. Here the CDR3 DNA reads TGTGCCAGCAGCTTGAGGAGCGGAGGCTCCTACAATGAGCAGTTCTTC.

The chain is built from TRBV13 and TRBJ1-1, with a weak D call TRBD1 (5 bases). The V end lost 1 base, the J end lost 8 bases, and 8 bases lay between the germline ends. The CDR3 consists of 12 residues. From germline, CDR1 is PRHDT and CDR2 FYEKMQ (reference sequence). CDR3 protein: CASSLETAEAFF. The CDR3 DNA is TGTGCCAGCAGCTTAGAGACAGCGGAAGCTTTCTTT. The whole variable domain, filled in from reference TRBV13 and TRBJ1-1, reads AAGVIQSPRHLIKEKRETATLKCYPIPRHDTVYWYQQGPGQDPQFLISFYEKMQSDKGSIPDRFSAQQFSDYHSELNMSSLELGDSALYFCASSLETAEAFFGQGTRLTVV.

The rearrangement links TRBV11-2 to TRBJ2-1, with 10 bases aligning to TRBD2. The CDR3 has 15 amino acids. With V trimmed by 6 bases and J by 7 bases, 9 bases remained unmatched. Germline V lookup: CDR1 SGHAT, CDR2 FQNNGV. The CDR3 spells CASSPQREGRNEQFF. The CDR3 bases are TGTGCCAGCAGTCCACAGCGGGAGGGCCGGAATGAGCAGTTCTTC.

The chain has TRBV9 and TRBJ1-4, with a possible D match to TRBD1 (6 bases). The germline gives CDR1 SGDLS, CDR2 YYNGEE. Trimming removed 0 bases at V and 1 base at J, with 10 bases between. This CDR3 region has 16 residues. The CDR3 DNA is TGTGCCAGCAGCGTAGGGAGAGGGGGAACTAATGAAAAACTGTTTTTT. Its protein product is CASSVGRGGTNEKLFF. Using reference TRBV9 and TRBJ1-4 for the parts outside the CDR3, the full variable domain is DSGVTQTPKHLITATGQRVTLRCSPRSGDLSVYWYQQSLDQGLQFLIQYYNGEERAKGNILERFSAQQFPDLHSELNLSSLELGDSALYFCASSVGRGGTNEKLFFGSGTQLSVL.

Only one count was recorded for this clone. This rearrangement joins TRBV6-6 to TRBJ2-2, with TRBD2 as a possible D gene (5 bases). CDR3 length equals 14 residues. Germline V lookup: CDR1 MNHNY, CDR2 SVGAGI (reference sequence). The V and J ends lost 10 bases and 0 bases respectively, with 12 bases between them. CDR3 in DNA: TGTGCCACCCGCGGGCCCTCGAACACCGGGGAGCTGTTTTTT. This encodes CATRGPSNTGELFF.